This TCR beta chain was recovered during a study of beta chain features in type 1 diabetes. The overall study: Patients did not differ from healthy donors in age, gender or cell yield. The study's findings and limits: The question left open here concerned HLA type influencing TCRB rearrangement. A moderate, significant TCRB CDR3 shortening appeared in type 1 diabetes across four CD4+ subsets.

CD45RO/CCR7/CD25/CD127/CD95/CD27 sorting isolated CD4+ naive, central memory, regulatory and stem cell-like memory cells. The CDR3 extends over 14 amino acids. Germline V gene data show CDR1 as SGHNT and CDR2 as YENEEA. With 6 bases clipped from V and 12 bases from J, the junction kept 13 bases outside the gene matches. This clone was seen a handful of times. Its antigen is undetermined. Every bit of the isolated RNA underwent reverse transcription, so sequencing read expressed TCRB transcripts. This table comes from immunoSEQ multiplex PCR, and its TCRdb copy is limited to in-frame clones, with some not included. The sample lists 150,000 to 200,000 clones, around 9.7% occurring once.

Sample: central memory CD4+ T cells from blood. The chain joins TRBV11-3 to TRBJ2-1; TRBD2 agrees at 8 bases. The sequence derives from a woman aged 30 to 39 with type 1 diabetes. The CDR3 sequence: CASREIGLAPSQFF. The CDR3 DNA is TGTGCCAGCAGAGAGATTGGACTAGCCCCCTCGCAGTTCTTC.